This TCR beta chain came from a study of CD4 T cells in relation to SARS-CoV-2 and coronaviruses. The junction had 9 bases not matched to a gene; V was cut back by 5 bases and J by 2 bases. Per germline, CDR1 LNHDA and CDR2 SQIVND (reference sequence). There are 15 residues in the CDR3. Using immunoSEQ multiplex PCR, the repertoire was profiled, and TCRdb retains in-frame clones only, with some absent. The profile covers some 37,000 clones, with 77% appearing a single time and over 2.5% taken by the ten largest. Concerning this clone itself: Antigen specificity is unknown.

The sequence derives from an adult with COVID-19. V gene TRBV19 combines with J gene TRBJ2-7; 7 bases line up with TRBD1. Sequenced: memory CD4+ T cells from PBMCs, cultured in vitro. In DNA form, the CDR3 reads TGTGCCAGTAGTGCAATGACAGGGTCACCCTACGAGCAGTACTTC. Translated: CASSAMTGSPYEQYF.